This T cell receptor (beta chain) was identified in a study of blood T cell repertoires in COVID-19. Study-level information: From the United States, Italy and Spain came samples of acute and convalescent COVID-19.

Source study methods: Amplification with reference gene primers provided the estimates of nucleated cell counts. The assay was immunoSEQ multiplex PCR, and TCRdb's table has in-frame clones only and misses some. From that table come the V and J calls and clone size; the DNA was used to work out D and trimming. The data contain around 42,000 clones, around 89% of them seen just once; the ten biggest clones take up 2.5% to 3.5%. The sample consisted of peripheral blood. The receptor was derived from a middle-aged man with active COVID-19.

In nucleotides, the CDR3 is TGTGCCAGCAGGGGAGACAGGGGGTTGGGCGAGCAGTACTTC. Protein product: CASRGDRGLGEQYF. The chain has TRBV2 and TRBJ2-7; TRBD1 aligns across 9 bases. J lost 6 bases, V lost 6 bases, and 9 bases had no gene match. CDR3 size: 14 residues. Germline-derived CDR1 and CDR2 are SNHLY and FYNNEI.